Listed below are T cell receptor beta chains from one sample, sequenced in a study of PD-1 blockade in classical Hodgkin lymphoma. The assay was immunoSEQ multiplex PCR, and TCRdb's table has in-frame clones only and misses some. This sample carries around 150,000 clones, around 84% of them seen once, and the ten largest clones take about 9.2%. The sample was peripheral blood mononuclear cells (PBMCs), taken before the second cycle of nivolumab. These receptors originate from a human donor with classical Hodgkin lymphoma. The CDR3 runs from the conserved cysteine through the conserved F or W. D genes are given only for firm matches. For some rows the clone size is stated as once, few or many, or as a class when expanded; others skip it.

d_call	v_call	j_call	clone_size	cdr3_nt	cdr3_aa
.	TRBV11-1	TRBJ1-2	.	TGTGCCAGCAGCCTCCTCAGCGGGCAGGCTAACTATGGCTACACCTTC	CASSLLSGQANYGYTF
.	TRBV5-1	TRBJ1-3	few	TGCGCCAGCAGCTTTTCCCCCGGGGGTGACACCATATATTTT	CASSFSPGGDTIYF
.	TRBV4-1	TRBJ1-1	once	TGCGCCAGCAGATATAATGAGGGTAGGGCACGAGGGACTGAAGCTTTCTTT	CASRYNEGRARGTEAFF
.	TRBV4-2	TRBJ1-5	.	TGTGCCAGCAGCCAAGACGTCGGACAAGGATTCCGGCCCCAGCATTTT	CASSQDVGQGFRPQHF
.	TRBV2	TRBJ1-2	.	TGTGCCAGCAGTGATCCATGGGGGGGTCTGGACTATGGCTACACCTTC	CASSDPWGGLDYGYTF
.	TRBV30	TRBJ2-5	.	TGTGCCTGGAGGCTAAAGATGCACCAAGAGACCCAGTACTTC	CAWRLKMHQETQYF
TRBD2	TRBV18	TRBJ2-5	.	TGTGCCAGCTCACCAAAGCGGACTAGCGGGGGTGAGACCCAGTACTTC	CASSPKRTSGGETQYF
.	TRBV6-5	TRBJ2-3	.	TGTGCCAGCAAGCCGGGATCGGGCTACTGGGGGACGCAGTATTTT	CASKPGSGYWGTQYF
.	TRBV6-6	TRBJ1-2	many	TGTGCCAGCAGCGCCGAGGGGCATGGCTACACCTTC	CASSAEGHGYTF
TRBD1	TRBV19	TRBJ1-5	.	TGTGCCAGTAGTATCTACGGACAGGGCAGTCAGCCCCAGCATTTT	CASSIYGQGSQPQHF
TRBD2	TRBV27	TRBJ2-7	.	TGTGCCAGCAGTCCCCGACTAGCTGGGTACGAGCAGTACTTC	CASSPRLAGYEQYF
.	TRBV7-9	TRBJ1-5	.	TGTGCCAGCAGCTTAAATGGGCAGACGAACCAGCATTTT	CASSLNGQTNQHF
.	TRBV6-5	TRBJ2-3	once	TGTGCCAGCAGTTACTCGGGACCCAACGTAGGTACGCAGTATTTT	CASSYSGPNVGTQYF
TRBD2	TRBV19	TRBJ2-1	.	TGTGCCAGTAGTGGACCGGGACTAGCGGGAGGCTCCTACAATGAGCAGTTCTTC	CASSGPGLAGGSYNEQFF
.	TRBV5-1	TRBJ2-1	.	TGCGCCAGCAGCTTCACGGGAGTCCAGTATGAGCAGTTCTTC	CASSFTGVQYEQFF
TRBD2	TRBV30	TRBJ2-1	.	TGTGCCCGGAGTCGTCTAGCGGGAGGGCCGAGCTCCTACAATGAGCAGTTCTTC	CARSRLAGGPSSYNEQFF
TRBD2	TRBV7-2	TRBJ2-7	once	TGTGCCAGCAGCTTCACCGGGACTAGCGGGGCGGGGGCCTACGAGCAGTACTTC	CASSFTGTSGAGAYEQYF
TRBD1	TRBV28	TRBJ2-2	.	TGTGCCAGCGTACCTACAGGGGACACCGGGGAGCTGTTTTTT	CASVPTGDTGELFF
TRBD2	TRBV5-1	TRBJ2-7	.	TGCGCCAGCAGCTGGGGACTAGCGGGAGTGACCTACGAGCAGTACTTC	CASSWGLAGVTYEQYF
.	TRBV28	TRBJ2-7	.	TGTGCCAGCAGGCAGTACGGACTCCTCTCCTACGAGCAGTACTTC	CASRQYGLLSYEQYF
.	TRBV28	TRBJ1-2	.	TGTGCCAGCACCTCGAACCCGGCAGGAAACTATGGCTACACCTTC	CASTSNPAGNYGYTF